This entry lists 14 T cell receptor beta chains sequenced from one sample in a study of blood T cell repertoires in COVID-19. Here immunoSEQ multiplex PCR was the method, and the copy in TCRdb shows in-frame clones only, minus some. The table lists some 100,000 clones, approximately 89% of them singletons. Sequenced material: peripheral blood. The source is a man aged 45 to 65 with acute or convalescent COVID-19.

The rearrangement uses TRBV11-2 and TRBJ1-2; 10 positions agree with TRBD1. The germline CDR1 and CDR2 sequences are SGHAT and FQNNGV. The CDR3 spans 15 residues. V was pared by 4 bases and J by 3 bases, with 5 bases of the junction left unmatched. This CDR3 is CASSSGQGGHYGYTF. CDR3 coding DNA: TGTGCCAGCAGCTCCGGACAGGGGGGTCACTATGGCTACACCTTC.

The gene calls are TRBV5-1 and TRBJ2-1; 13 bases align to TRBD2. This CDR3 is 15 amino acids long. Trimming cost V 4 bases and J 8 bases; bases outside gene matches: 6. Looked up from germline, CDR1 is SGHRS and CDR2 is YFSETQ. CDR3 sequence reads: CASSEGLAGVYEQFF. The DNA of the CDR3 is TGCGCCAGCAGCGAAGGACTAGCGGGAGTCTATGAGCAGTTCTTC.

This clone was observed a few times. This chain uses TRBV5-1 with TRBJ2-1, with TRBD2 identical over 7 bases. The CDR3 runs to 15 residues. Germline V CDR1 and CDR2: SGHRS, YFSETQ. The junction had 3 bases not matched to a gene; V was cut back by 3 bases and J by 0 bases. The CDR3 region is CASSYGGSSYNEQFF. The DNA for the CDR3 is TGCGCCAGCAGCTATGGCGGGAGCTCCTACAATGAGCAGTTCTTC.

There are a few counts of this clone. The chain employs TRBV6-1 and TRBJ2-1; possible D gene TRBD2, 6 bases. This CDR3 has 16 residues. Germline CDR1 MNHNS, CDR2 SASEGT. Trimming pared 2 bases from V and 1 base from J, leaving 12 bases between. CDR3: CASSEHRAGSYNEQFF. The CDR3 region has the DNA TGTGCCAGCAGTGAACATAGGGCGGGGTCCTACAATGAGCAGTTCTTC.

This clone was detected only a few times. This rearrangement joins TRBV18 to TRBJ1-5; TRBD1 is a possible D gene (6 bases). V was shortened by 2 bases and J by 7 bases, with 12 bases between the two germline ends. CDR1 is KGHSH and CDR2 is LQKENI in the germline V gene. This CDR3 has 14 amino acids. The CDR3 sequence: CASSPYREGQPQHF. The CDR3 DNA follows: TGTGCCAGCTCACCATACAGGGAAGGCCAGCCCCAGCATTTT. The full variable domain, completed using reference TRBV18 and TRBJ1-5, is NAGVMQNPRHLVRRRGQEARLRCSPMKGHSHVYWYRQLPEEGLKFMVYLQKENIIDESGMPKERFSAEFPKEGPSILRIQQVVRGDSAAYFCASSPYREGQPQHFGDGTRLSIL.

V usage is TRBV4-1 and J usage is TRBJ2-5; 10 nucleotides line up with TRBD2. The trim removed 0 bases at V and 5 bases at J, leaving 9 bases unmatched. The CDR3 is 17 residues long. The germline V gene has CDR1 MGHRA and CDR2 YSYEKL. Here the CDR3 reads CASSQDELAGAGETQYF. The DNA for the CDR3 is TGCGCCAGCAGCCAAGATGAGCTAGCGGGAGCTGGGGAGACCCAGTACTTC.

This clone was picked up a small number of times. The V and J genes are TRBV29-1 and TRBJ1-1, with TRBD1 identical over 7 bases. With V trimmed by 7 bases and J by 1 base, 6 bases remained unmatched. CDR3 length equals 13 residues. The germline gives CDR1 SQVTM, CDR2 ANQGSEA. CDR3 sequence reads: CSAMDRPNTEAFF. CDR3 sequence (DNA): TGCAGCGCTATGGACAGGCCGAACACTGAAGCTTTCTTT.

The genes are TRBV2 and TRBJ2-7; 9 bases agree with TRBD2. V lost 7 bases and J lost 4; bases outside the gene matches: 8. Germline V gene data show CDR1 as SNHLY and CDR2 as FYNNEI. This CDR3 has 14 residues. CDR3 loop: CASKRGEVQYEQYF. Here the CDR3 DNA reads TGTGCCAGCAAGCGGGGGGAGGTTCAGTACGAGCAGTACTTC. Variable domain in full (rest from reference TRBV2 and TRBJ2-7): EPEVTQTPSHQVTQMGQEVILRCVPISNHLYFYWYRQILGQKVEFLVSFYNNEISEKSEIFDDQFSVERPDGSNFTLKIRSTKLEDSAMYFCASKRGEVQYEQYFGPGTRLTVT.

This rearrangement joins TRBV11-3 to TRBJ2-1; D is unclear. The CDR3 loop spans 13 amino acids. Germline V lookup: CDR1 SGHNT, CDR2 YENEEA. Trimming stripped 1 base from V and 8 bases from J, with 9 bases between. CDR3 region: CASSLVSEYEQFF. CDR3 DNA sequence: TGTGCCAGCAGCTTAGTCTCGGAGTATGAGCAGTTCTTC.

V is TRBV4-1 and J is TRBJ2-2; 10 bases are a match to TRBD2. The ends lost 4 bases at V and 5 bases at J; junction bases unmatched: 4. Per germline, CDR1 MGHRA and CDR2 YSYEKL. This CDR3 spans 15 amino acids. The CDR3: CASSPAGGTTGELFF. CDR3 DNA sequence: TGCGCCAGCAGCCCAGCGGGAGGGACAACCGGGGAGCTGTTTTTT.

This chain joins TRBV24-1 and TRBJ1-4, with no clear D. V was cut by 7 bases and J by 0 bases, with 11 bases left in between. There are 15 residues in the CDR3. Germline CDR1 reads KGHDR; CDR2 reads SFDVKD. CDR3 protein: CATSPRDSTNEKLFF. The CDR3 DNA sequence: TGTGCCACCAGCCCACGGGATTCAACTAATGAAAAACTGTTTTTT.

There are a few counts of this clone. V gene TRBV6-5 combines with J gene TRBJ1-1, with D possibly TRBD1 on 6 matching bases. Trimming removed 2 bases at V and 3 bases at J, with 13 bases between. Germline V lookup: CDR1 MNHEY, CDR2 SVGAGI. The CDR3 is 15 residues long. The DNA of the CDR3 is TGTGCCAGCAGTTACGAGGGGGGGGCGTACACTGAAGCTTTCTTT. This gives the protein CASSYEGGAYTEAFF.

The chain's CDR3 is CASSQVPRLAAGELFF. The CDR3 bases are TGCGCCAGCAGCCAAGTTCCCCGACTAGCGGCCGGGGAGCTGTTTTTT. V usage is TRBV4-1 and J usage is TRBJ2-2; 9 positions agree with TRBD2. The CDR3 extends over 16 amino acids. Germline loops: CDR1 MGHRA, CDR2 YSYEKL. V shed 1 base, J shed 6 bases, and the junction held 6 bases outside the gene matches.

The J gene is TRBJ1-2, the V gene TRBV4-2; TRBD1 aligns across 11 bases. The junction had 9 bases not matched to a gene; V was cut back by 4 bases and J by 2 bases. There are 17 residues in the CDR3. Germline CDR1 LGHNA, CDR2 YNFKEQ. CDR3 sequence reads: CASSPRTGGNANYGYTF. CDR3 nucleotide sequence: TGTGCCAGCAGCCCCCGGACAGGGGGCAATGCGAACTATGGCTACACCTTC.